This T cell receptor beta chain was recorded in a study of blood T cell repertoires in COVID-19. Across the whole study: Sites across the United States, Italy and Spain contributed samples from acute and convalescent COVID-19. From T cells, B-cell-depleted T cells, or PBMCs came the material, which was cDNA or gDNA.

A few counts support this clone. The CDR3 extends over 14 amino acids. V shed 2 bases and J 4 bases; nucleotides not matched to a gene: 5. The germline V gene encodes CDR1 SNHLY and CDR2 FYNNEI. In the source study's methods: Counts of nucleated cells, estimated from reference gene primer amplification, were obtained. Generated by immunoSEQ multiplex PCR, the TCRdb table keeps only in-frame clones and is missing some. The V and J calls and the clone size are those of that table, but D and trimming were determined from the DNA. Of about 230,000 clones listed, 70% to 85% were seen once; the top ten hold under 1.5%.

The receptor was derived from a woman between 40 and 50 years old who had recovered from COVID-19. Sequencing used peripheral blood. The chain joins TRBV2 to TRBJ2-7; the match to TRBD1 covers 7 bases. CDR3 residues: CASSENQGVYEQYF. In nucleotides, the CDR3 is TGTGCCAGCAGTGAAAACCAGGGGGTGTACGAGCAGTACTTC.